The TCR beta chain described here comes from a study of T-cell reconstitution after alpha-beta-depleted transplantation in children (dated by TCRdb to 2016 to 2018). For context, the study as a whole: T-cell immune reconstitution after TCRalphabeta/CD19-depleted allogeneic hematopoietic cell transplantation in children was quantitatively tracked in the study by means of TCR repertoire profiling.

After removal of 6 bases from V and 5 bases from J, the junction retains 12 bases not matched to a gene. The CDR3 runs 17 amino acids, cysteine and phenylalanine included. The entry retains the CDR3 DNA only, 51 bases that are in frame from base 1. Per the germline V gene, MNHEY is the CDR1 and SVGEGT is the CDR2. Worth noting for this clonotype: No antigen is known for it. The record has no base qualities; no much larger clone is one base away.

The library was generated by PCR. Sequencing used an Illumina HiSeq 2500. Molecular barcoding was employed in the preparation of TCR libraries, with unique molecular identifiers being used to normalize TCRbeta repertoire quantification. The raw public data were reprocessed by TCRdb itself: fastp quality trimming at Q25, MiXCR clonotype calling, in-frame beta chains only. Every entry covers one CDR3 protein and lists the most common genes and DNA from its rows. The sample yields some 490,000 distinct CDR3 sequences; roughly an eighth were counted once. The ten largest account for over 5.5% of the sample.

The sequencing here drew on PBMCs from the stem cell graft donor, taken from the stem cell graft. This receptor chain uses TRBV6-2 or TRBV6-3 and TRBJ1-5, and 11 bases in between align with TRBD1. This sequence originates from a human donor who donated a stem cell graft to a child with combined immunodeficiency. The DNA reads TGTGCCAGCAGCTCTCCCTTTGGACAGGGGGCTCATCAGCCCCAGCATTTT. This sequence encodes CASSSPFGQGAHQPQHF.